The 6 T cell receptor beta chains listed next were all sequenced from one sample in a study of T cell responses to AZD1222 COVID-19 vaccine. Some clones are missing from TCRdb's copy, which holds only in-frame ones; the method was immunoSEQ multiplex PCR. The sample has roughly 150,000 clones; more than 75% are singletons. The specimen comprised peripheral blood, sampled 28 days after the second AZD1222 dose. These TCRs come from an adult who received the AZD1222 COVID-19 vaccine.

This clone was observed once. The CDR3: CASSRTGVSPLHF. CDR3 DNA sequence: TGTGCCAGCAGCCGGACAGGGGTTTCACCCCTCCACTTT. The chain is built from TRBV7-9 and TRBJ1-6, with 9 nucleotides matching TRBD1. Germline CDR1 reads SEHNR; CDR2 reads FQNEAQ (reference sequence). V was clipped by 5 bases and J by 9 bases; unmatched bases: 2. This CDR3 region has 13 residues.

This clone was counted between two and nine times. The gene calls are TRBV7-2 and TRBJ1-1; perhaps TRBD1 as D (6 bases). V gave up 1 base and J gave up 4 bases, with 10 bases separating them. The germline gives CDR1 SGHTA, CDR2 FQGNSA. The CDR3 runs to 14 residues. The DNA for the CDR3 is TGTGCCAGCAGCTTAGGCAGGGGAAGCACTGAAGCTTTCTTT. It translates to CASSLGRGSTEAFF.

V usage is TRBV12-3 or TRBV12-4 and J usage is TRBJ1-1; D is perhaps TRBD1 (5 bases). The CDR3 consists of 13 residues. V gave up 7 bases and J gave up 3 bases, with 12 bases separating them. The CDR3 DNA follows: TGTGCCAGCAACAATCAGGGATACACTGAAGCTTTCTTT. Amino acids: CASNNQGYTEAFF.

V gene TRBV13 combines with J gene TRBJ2-5; 7 bases are a match to TRBD1. The CDR3 contains 14 residues. Germline loops: CDR1 PRHDT, CDR2 FYEKMQ (reference sequence). Trimming at V came to 5 bases and at J to 3 bases, leaving 6 bases not matched to a gene. The CDR3 sequence is CASSPGTVEETQYF. In nucleotides, the CDR3 is TGTGCCAGCAGCCCCGGGACAGTAGAAGAGACCCAGTACTTC. Using reference TRBV13 and TRBJ2-5 for the parts outside the CDR3, the full variable domain is AAGVIQSPRHLIKEKRETATLKCYPIPRHDTVYWYQQGPGQDPQFLISFYEKMQSDKGSIPDRFSAQQFSDYHSELNMSSLELGDSALYFCASSPGTVEETQYFGPGTRLLVL.

This chain joins TRBV10-3 and TRBJ2-1; D call uncertain. V was clipped by 4 bases and J by 6 bases, with 16 bases between them. CDR3 length equals 15 residues. Germline V gene lookup returns CDR1 ENHRY and CDR2 SYGVKD. CDR3 loop: CAISGPEKGLNEQFF. The CDR3 DNA is TGTGCCATCAGTGGGCCTGAAAAAGGGCTCAATGAGCAGTTCTTC.

This rearrangement joins TRBV7-2 to TRBJ1-1; tentative D call: TRBD1 (6 bases). The germline V and J ends were trimmed by 3 bases and 10 bases, with 21 bases remaining between them. There are 15 residues in the CDR3. Germline assignment: CDR1 SGHTA and CDR2 FQGNSA. CDR3: CASSFQVTGTLGAFF. The CDR3 nucleotides read TGTGCCAGCAGCTTCCAAGTGACAGGTACTCTAGGAGCTTTCTTT.